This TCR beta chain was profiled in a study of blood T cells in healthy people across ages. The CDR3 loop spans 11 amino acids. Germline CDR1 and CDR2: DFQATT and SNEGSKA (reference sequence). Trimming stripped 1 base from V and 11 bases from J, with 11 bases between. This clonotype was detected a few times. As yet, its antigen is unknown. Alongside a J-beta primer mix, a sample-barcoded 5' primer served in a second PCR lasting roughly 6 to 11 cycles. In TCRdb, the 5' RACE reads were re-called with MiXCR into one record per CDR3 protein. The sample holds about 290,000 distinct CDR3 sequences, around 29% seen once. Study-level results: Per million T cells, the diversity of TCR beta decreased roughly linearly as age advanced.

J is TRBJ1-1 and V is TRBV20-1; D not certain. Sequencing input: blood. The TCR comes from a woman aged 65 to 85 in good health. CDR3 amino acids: CSARAAGWAFF. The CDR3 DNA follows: TGCAGTGCTAGAGCCGCAGGTTGGGCTTTCTTT.